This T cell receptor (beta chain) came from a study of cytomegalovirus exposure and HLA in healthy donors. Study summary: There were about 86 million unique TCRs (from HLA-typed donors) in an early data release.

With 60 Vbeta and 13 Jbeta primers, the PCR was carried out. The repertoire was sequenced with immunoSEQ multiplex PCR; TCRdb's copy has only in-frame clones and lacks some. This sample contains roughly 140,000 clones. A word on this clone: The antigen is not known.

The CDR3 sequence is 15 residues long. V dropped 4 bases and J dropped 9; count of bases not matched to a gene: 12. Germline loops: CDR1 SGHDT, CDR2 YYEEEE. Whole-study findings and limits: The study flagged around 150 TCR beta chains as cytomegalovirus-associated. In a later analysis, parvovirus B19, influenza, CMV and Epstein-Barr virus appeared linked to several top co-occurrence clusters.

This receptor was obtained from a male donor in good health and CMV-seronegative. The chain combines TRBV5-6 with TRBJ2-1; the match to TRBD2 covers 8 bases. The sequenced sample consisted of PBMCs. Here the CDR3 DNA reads TGTGCCAGCAGCCGAGGGACTAGGGGAGTGGTTGAGCAGTTCTTC. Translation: CASSRGTRGVVEQFF.